These T cell receptor beta chains were read from a single sample in a study of T cells in Graves' hyperthyroidism and ophthalmopathy. TCRdb reanalysed the multiplex PCR reads using MiXCR and keeps one entry per CDR3 protein. This sample has roughly 510,000 distinct CDR3 sequences; less than 25% occur once, and the top ten carry around 27%. The sample consisted of blood. These receptors originate from a man between 18 and 35 years old with Graves' hyperthyroidism. Each CDR3 is given with its conserved first and last residue. The D gene is left open where the match is weak. For some rows the clone size is stated as once, few or many, or as a class when expanded; others skip it.

V	J	size	D	CDR3	DNA
TRBV11-2	TRBJ1-5	few	NA	CASSLKRGQGSNQPQHF	TGTGCCAGCAGCTTAAAGCGGGGCCAGGGGAGCAATCAGCCCCAGCATTTT
TRBV24-1	TRBJ1-5	many	NA	CATSGGPGNQPQHF	TGTGCCACCAGTGGGGGGCCAGGCAATCAGCCCCAGCATTTT
TRBV7-9	TRBJ2-5	many	NA	CASSLVGQGMAGTQYF	TGTGCCAGCAGCCTTGTAGGGCAGGGGATGGCGGGGACCCAGTACTTC
TRBV13	TRBJ1-1	many	NA	CASSFAGTHTPNTEAFF	TGTGCCAGCAGCTTCGCTGGGACACACACGCCGAACACTGAAGCTTTCTTT
TRBV5-6	TRBJ2-4	NA	NA	CASSFQGPKNIQYF	TGTGCCAGCAGCTTCCAGGGTCCCAAAAACATTCAGTACTTC
TRBV6-5	TRBJ2-5	many	NA	CASGGAVQETQYF	TGTGCCAGTGGGGGGGCGGTTCAAGAGACCCAGTACTTC
TRBV28	TRBJ1-2	NA	NA	CASSARDTNYGYTF	TGTGCCAGCAGTGCCCGGGACACAAACTATGGCTACACCTTC
TRBV28	TRBJ2-5	many	NA	CASSLAQGMTQYF	TGTGCCAGCAGTTTAGCTCAGGGGATGACCCAGTACTTC
TRBV5-6	TRBJ1-5	many	TRBD1	CASSDSGQVLNQPQHF	TGTGCCAGCAGCGACTCGGGACAGGTCCTCAATCAGCCCCAGCATTTT
TRBV20-1	TRBJ1-1	few	NA	CSARGLKNTEAFF	TGCAGTGCTAGAGGGCTGAAGAACACTGAAGCTTTCTTT
TRBV6-1	TRBJ2-7	many	NA	CASGWIEQYF	TGTGCCAGCGGGTGGATAGAGCAGTACTTC
TRBV7-3	TRBJ2-7	many	NA	CASSLGGPGPYEQYF	TGTGCCAGCAGCTTAGGAGGTCCCGGCCCGTACGAGCAGTACTTC
TRBV6-1	TRBJ1-1	many	NA	CASSVNLGAGTEAFF	TGTGCCAGCAGTGTTAACCTGGGAGCGGGCACTGAAGCTTTCTTT
TRBV7-2	TRBJ1-3	many	NA	CASSLTRTFSGTTIYF	TGTGCCAGCAGCTTAACGCGCACTTTCTCTGGAACTACCATATATTTT
TRBV7-2	TRBJ1-6	NA	NA	CASSLRDPNSPLHF	TGTGCCAGCAGCCTCCGGGACCCAAATTCACCCCTCCACTTT
TRBV2	TRBJ1-5	many	NA	CASSLGVPPLQHF	TGTGCCAGCAGCCTAGGGGTTCCTCCCCTCCAGCATTTT
TRBV7-8	TRBJ1-5	once	NA	CASSSVGGGGAQPQHF	TGTGCCAGCAGCTCAGTGGGTGGAGGGGGGGCACAGCCCCAGCATTTT
TRBV11-2	TRBJ1-6	many	NA	CASSASGGNSPLHF	TGTGCCAGCAGCGCGTCCGGGGGTAATTCACCCCTCCACTTT
TRBV27	TRBJ2-5	NA	TRBD1	CASSIGTGGAGETQYF	TGTGCCAGCAGTATAGGGACAGGGGGCGCGGGGGAGACCCAGTACTTC
TRBV11-2	TRBJ1-1	many	NA	CASSLDPNTEAFF	TGTGCCAGCAGCTTAGACCCGAACACTGAAGCTTTCTTT
TRBV7-9	TRBJ1-1	many	NA	CASSPRAGGAGMNTEAFF	TGTGCCAGCAGCCCTCGGGCGGGGGGGGCCGGCATGAACACTGAAGCTTTCTTT
TRBV5-1	TRBJ1-1	many	TRBD1	CASSYLRGRGGTEAFF	TGCGCCAGCAGCTACCTCAGGGGGCGCGGGGGCACTGAAGCTTTCTTT